Below, 23 T cell receptor beta chains from the same sample are listed, as sequenced in a study of blood T cell repertoires in COVID-19. Sequencing was performed with immunoSEQ multiplex PCR; in TCRdb, only in-frame clones are kept and a portion is missing. The sample contains fewer than 250,000 clones, just over 85% of which appear only once. Sequencing was performed on peripheral blood. The source of these receptors is a man aged 50-60 years with acute or convalescent COVID-19.

V gene TRBV11-2 combines with J gene TRBJ1-5, with no clear D. CDR3 length equals 13 residues. Germline V gene sequence: CDR1 SGHAT, CDR2 FQNNGV. Trimming shortened V by 0 bases and J by 4 bases, and 4 bases separated the two germline ends. This CDR3 reads CASSLDRNQPQHF. CDR3 sequence (DNA): TGTGCCAGCAGCTTAGATCGGAATCAGCCCCAGCATTTT.

The chain recombines TRBV2 with TRBJ1-2; D is unresolved. This CDR3 has 15 amino acids. Trimming pared 4 bases from V and 6 bases from J, leaving 18 bases between. Germline-derived CDR1 and CDR2 are SNHLY and FYNNEI. The DNA of the CDR3 is TGTGCCAGCAGTGCTGCTGGGTGGCCCAGCGATGGCTACACCTTC. Translating it yields CASSAAGWPSDGYTF.

The chain combines TRBV4-1 with TRBJ1-3; 7 bases are a match to TRBD1. The trim removed 4 bases at V and 2 bases at J, leaving 5 bases unmatched. From germline, CDR1 is MGHRA and CDR2 YSYEKL. The CDR3 is 15 residues long. The CDR3 nucleotides read TGCGCCAGCAGCCTACCCGGGACAGCTGGAAACACCATATATTTT. Its translation is CASSLPGTAGNTIYF.

This sequence joins TRBV6-6 and TRBJ1-1; possible D gene TRBD1, 6 bases. Trimming removed 4 bases at V and 5 bases at J, with 14 bases between. In germline, CDR1 is MNHNY, CDR2 SVGAGI (reference sequence). The CDR3 is 14 residues long. The CDR3 sequence: CASSSPGGRTEAFF. The CDR3 region has the DNA TGTGCCAGCAGTTCCCCTGGGGGCCGGACTGAAGCTTTCTTT.

This chain connects TRBV9 to TRBJ1-6, with a tentative D call TRBD1 (5 bases). The V end was cut by 5 bases, the J end by 6 bases, with 9 bases between. The CDR3 is 13 amino acids. Germline values: CDR1 SGDLS, CDR2 YYNGEE. The CDR3 here is CASSRQGNSPLHF. CDR3 nucleotide sequence: TGTGCCAGCAGTCGGCAGGGTAATTCACCCCTCCACTTT.

This rearrangement joins TRBV6-2 or TRBV6-3 to TRBJ1-5, with 7 bases identical to TRBD1. Looked up from germline, CDR1 is MNHEY and CDR2 is SVGEGT. Trimming cost V 2 bases and J 6 bases; bases outside gene matches: 4. This CDR3 has 14 amino acids. CDR3 residues: CASSYPGGFQPQHF. DNA of the CDR3: TGTGCCAGCAGTTACCCAGGGGGTTTTCAGCCCCAGCATTTT.

The genes are TRBV11-3 and TRBJ2-2; 8 positions agree with TRBD2. V was clipped by 0 bases and J by 6 bases; unmatched bases: 3. The CDR3 loop spans 15 amino acids. CDR1 is SGHNT and CDR2 is YENEEA in the germline V gene. CDR3 sequence reads: CASSLDSRGAGELFF. The CDR3 region has the DNA TGTGCCAGCAGCTTAGATTCGCGGGGGGCCGGGGAGCTGTTTTTT.

The chain combines TRBV19 with TRBJ1-5; no definite D call. With 5 bases removed from V and 7 bases from J, the gap between germline ends came to 12 bases. The V gene's germline CDR1 is LNHDA and CDR2 SQIVND (reference sequence). The CDR3 is 13 residues long. The CDR3 sequence: CASSPFSGQPQHF. The CDR3 DNA follows: TGTGCCAGTAGTCCCTTCTCGGGGCAGCCCCAGCATTTT.

CDR3 bases: TGCGCCAGCAGCCCGGGACAGGCGATCCATCAGCCCCAGCATTTT. Its translation is CASSPGQAIHQPQHF. J is TRBJ1-5 and V is TRBV4-1; TRBD1 matches 8 bases. This CDR3 has 15 amino acids. V lost 4 bases and J lost 5; bases outside the gene matches: 7. Germline V CDR1 and CDR2: MGHRA, YSYEKL.

This clone has a handful of counts. The chain recombines TRBV27 with TRBJ1-5; a possible D gene is TRBD1 (5 bases). The CDR3 is 13 residues long. Germline V CDR1 and CDR2: MNHEY, SMNVEV (reference sequence). V was clipped by 5 bases and J by 4 bases, with 9 bases between them. For the CDR3, the DNA is TGTGCCAGCAGTAGCAGGGTAAATCAGCCCCAGCATTTT. This codes for CASSSRVNQPQHF.

This clone has at least ten counts. This chain links TRBV6-4 with TRBJ2-1, with 12 bases identical to TRBD2. Germline V gene data show CDR1 as MRHNA and CDR2 as SNTAGT. The CDR3 covers 16 residues. The junction had 11 bases not matched to a gene; V was cut back by 6 bases and J by 8 bases. CDR3 bases: TGTGCCAGCAGCCCGACTAGCGGGGGAGCGGGACATGAGCAGTTCTTC. Its protein is CASSPTSGGAGHEQFF.

The chain is built from TRBV27 and TRBJ2-1; 10 bases fit TRBD1. Trimming cost V 5 bases and J 2 bases; bases outside gene matches: 6. The CDR3 sequence is 16 residues long. Per germline, CDR1 MNHEY and CDR2 SMNVEV (reference sequence). The CDR3 DNA is TGTGCCAGCAGTGCTCTGGGACAGGGGACCTACAATGAGCAGTTCTTC. Protein sequence: CASSALGQGTYNEQFF.

This chain uses TRBV5-8 with TRBJ1-2, with TRBD1 matching 7 bases. The length of the CDR3 is 15 residues. The junction had 12 bases not matched to a gene; V was cut back by 5 bases and J by 5 bases. The germline V gene encodes CDR1 SGHTS and CDR2 YDEGEE. CDR3: CASRSTTGARYGYTF. The CDR3 DNA follows: TGTGCCAGCAGGAGCACCACAGGGGCACGTTATGGCTACACCTTC.

The rearrangement uses TRBV7-8 and TRBJ2-7; TRBD2 matches at 13 bases. CDR3 length: 15 amino acids. Germline CDR1 is SGHVS and CDR2 is FQNEAQ. The ends lost 5 bases at V and 6 bases at J; junction bases unmatched: 7. The CDR3 DNA follows: TGTGCCAGCAGCCCCTGGACTAGCGGGGGAAGCGAGCAGTACTTC. As protein: CASSPWTSGGSEQYF. Looking up the rest from reference TRBV7-8 and TRBJ2-7 gives the full variable domain: GAGVSQSPRYKVAKRGQDVALRCDPISGHVSLFWYQQALGQGPEFLTYFQNEAQLDKSGLPSDRFFAERPEGSVSTLKIQRTQQEDSAVYLCASSPWTSGGSEQYFGPGTRLTVT.

This rearrangement joins TRBV18 to TRBJ2-7, with D possibly TRBD1 on 6 matching bases. With 3 bases removed from V and 0 bases from J, the gap between germline ends came to 9 bases. This CDR3 region has 14 residues. Germline values: CDR1 KGHSH, CDR2 LQKENI. The CDR3 protein is CASSPDRTSYEQYF. The CDR3 bases are TGTGCCAGCTCACCCGACAGGACCTCCTACGAGCAGTACTTC.

The V and J genes are TRBV5-1 and TRBJ1-6; 8 bases map to TRBD1. The CDR3 is 14 amino acids. The germline V gene has CDR1 SGHRS and CDR2 YFSETQ. The V gene end was trimmed by 9 bases and the J gene end by 7 bases; junction bases not matched to a gene: 9. The CDR3 spells CATATGAHNSPLHF. CDR3 sequence (DNA): TGCGCCACCGCGACAGGGGCCCACAATTCACCCCTCCACTTT. The full variable domain, its missing parts supplied by reference TRBV5-1 and TRBJ1-6, is KAGVTQTPRYLIKTRGQQVTLSCSPISGHRSVSWYQQTPGQGLQFLFEYFSETQRNKGNFPGRFSGRQFSNSRSEMNVSTLELGDSALYLCATATGAHNSPLHFGNGTRLTVT.

The chain joins TRBV4-2 to TRBJ1-1; D remains ambiguous. Germline V lookup: CDR1 LGHNA, CDR2 YNFKEQ. CDR3 length: 17 residues. Trimming took 1 base from V and 0 from J, leaving 15 bases between them. The chain's CDR3 is CASSQVLGRAVNTEAFF. Written as DNA, the CDR3 is TGTGCCAGCAGCCAAGTCCTGGGGAGAGCGGTGAACACTGAAGCTTTCTTT.

CDR3 residues: CAWSAQTGGELFF. Written as DNA, the CDR3 is TGTGCCTGGAGTGCCCAAACGGGAGGGGAGCTGTTTTTT. V gene TRBV30 combines with J gene TRBJ2-2, with D possibly matching TRBD2 (5 bases). The ends were cut back, 1 base at V and 8 bases at J, with 11 bases in the middle. Germline CDR1 GTSNPN, CDR2 SVGIG (reference sequence). The CDR3 contains 13 residues.

The count of this clone is one. V gene TRBV28 combines with J gene TRBJ2-1; TRBD1 agrees at 9 bases. From germline, CDR1 is MDHEN and CDR2 SYDVKM. This CDR3 is 14 amino acids long. Trimming took 6 bases from V and 8 from J; bases not matched to a gene: 8. The DNA of the CDR3 is TGTGCCAGCAGGGGGACAGGGAAACTCGATGAGCAGTTCTTC. As protein: CASRGTGKLDEQFF.

The J gene is TRBJ1-6, the V gene TRBV7-2, with TRBD1 matching 9 bases. The CDR3 contains 15 residues. From germline, CDR1 is SGHTA and CDR2 FQGNSA. With 2 bases clipped from V and 11 bases from J, the junction kept 7 bases outside the gene matches. The chain's CDR3 is CASSLLGQGVAPLHF. DNA for the CDR3: TGTGCCAGCAGCTTATTGGGACAGGGAGTAGCACCCCTCCACTTT. Supplemented by reference TRBV7-2 and TRBJ1-6, the full variable domain reads GAGVSQSPSNKVTEKGKDVELRCDPISGHTALYWYRQSLGQGLEFLIYFQGNSAPDKSGLPSDRFSAERTGGSVSTLTIQRTQQEDSAVYLCASSLLGQGVAPLHFGNGTRLTVT.

V gene TRBV5-1 combines with J gene TRBJ1-1; D possibly corresponds to TRBD1 (5 bases). CDR1 SGHRS and CDR2 YFSETQ come from the germline V gene. V was cut by 0 bases and J by 1 base, with 7 bases left in between. The CDR3 has 14 residues. For the CDR3, the DNA is TGCGCCAGCAGCTTGGTGGGGGGGAACACTGAAGCTTTCTTT. It is translated as CASSLVGGNTEAFF.

The gene calls are TRBV6-2 or TRBV6-3 and TRBJ2-1, with D possibly matching TRBD2 (7 bases). The CDR3 length is 15 residues. The germline V gene encodes CDR1 MNHEY and CDR2 SVGEGT. The V gene lost 5 bases and the J gene lost 2 bases, with 13 bases spanning the gap. Here the CDR3 reads CASSVRGAAYNEQFF. Here the CDR3 DNA reads TGTGCCAGCAGTGTCCGGGGGGCGGCCTACAATGAGCAGTTCTTC.

This chain uses TRBV4-1 with TRBJ1-6, with a tentative D call TRBD1 (6 bases). The CDR3 covers 16 residues. CDR1 is MGHRA, CDR2 YSYEKL, per germline. V was trimmed by 1 base and J by 1 base, leaving 8 bases between them. In DNA, the CDR3 is TGCGCCAGCAGCCAAGGCGACAGGTCCTATAATTCACCCCTCCACTTT. Its translation: CASSQGDRSYNSPLHF.